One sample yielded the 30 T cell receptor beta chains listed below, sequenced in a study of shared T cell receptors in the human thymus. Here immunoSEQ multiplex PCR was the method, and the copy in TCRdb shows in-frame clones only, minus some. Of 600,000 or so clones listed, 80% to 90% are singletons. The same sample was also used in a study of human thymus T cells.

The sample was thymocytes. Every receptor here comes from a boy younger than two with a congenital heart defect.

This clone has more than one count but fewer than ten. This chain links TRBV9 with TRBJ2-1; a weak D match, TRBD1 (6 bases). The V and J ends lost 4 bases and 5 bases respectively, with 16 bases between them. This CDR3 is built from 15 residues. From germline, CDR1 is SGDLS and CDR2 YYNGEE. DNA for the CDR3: TGTGCCAGCAGCTTAACAGGGATCCTACACAATGAGCAGTTCTTC. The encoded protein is CASSLTGILHNEQFF.

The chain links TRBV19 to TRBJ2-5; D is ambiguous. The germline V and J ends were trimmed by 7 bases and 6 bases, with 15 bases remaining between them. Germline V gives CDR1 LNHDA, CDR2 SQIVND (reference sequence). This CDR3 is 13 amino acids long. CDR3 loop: CASTMGPMKTQYF. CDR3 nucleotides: TGTGCCAGTACCATGGGCCCGATGAAGACCCAGTACTTC.

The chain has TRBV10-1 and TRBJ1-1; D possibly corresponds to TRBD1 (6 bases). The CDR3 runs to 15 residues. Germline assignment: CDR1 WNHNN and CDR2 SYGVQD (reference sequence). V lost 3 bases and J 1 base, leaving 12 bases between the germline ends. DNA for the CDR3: TGCGCCAGCAGTGATTCTCGGACAGAGAACACTGAAGCTTTCTTT. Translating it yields CASSDSRTENTEAFF.

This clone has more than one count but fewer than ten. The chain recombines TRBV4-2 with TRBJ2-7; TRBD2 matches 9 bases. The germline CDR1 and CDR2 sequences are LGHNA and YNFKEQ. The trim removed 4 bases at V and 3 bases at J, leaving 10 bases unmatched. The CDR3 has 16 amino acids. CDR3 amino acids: CASSRAGLAEHYEQYF. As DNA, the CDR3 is TGTGCCAGCAGCCGAGCGGGACTAGCCGAACACTACGAGCAGTACTTC.

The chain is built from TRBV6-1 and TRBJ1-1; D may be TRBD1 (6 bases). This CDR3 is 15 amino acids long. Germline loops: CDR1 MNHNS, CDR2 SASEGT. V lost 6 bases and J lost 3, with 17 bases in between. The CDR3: CASRNRDLLDTEAFF. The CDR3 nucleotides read TGTGCCAGCAGGAACAGGGATCTATTGGACACTGAAGCTTTCTTT.

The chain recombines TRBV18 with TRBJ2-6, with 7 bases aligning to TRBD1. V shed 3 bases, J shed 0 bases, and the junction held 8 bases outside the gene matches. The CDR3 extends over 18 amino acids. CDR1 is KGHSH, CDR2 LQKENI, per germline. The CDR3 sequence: CASSPFDRASSGANVLTF. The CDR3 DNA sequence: TGTGCCAGCTCACCGTTTGACAGGGCCAGCTCTGGGGCCAACGTCCTGACTTTC.

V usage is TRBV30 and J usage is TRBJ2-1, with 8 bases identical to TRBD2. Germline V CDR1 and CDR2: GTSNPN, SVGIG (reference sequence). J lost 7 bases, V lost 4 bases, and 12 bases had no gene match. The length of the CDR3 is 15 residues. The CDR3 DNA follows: TGTGCCTGGAATCGTCGTCTCGGGGGGGTTAATGAGCAGTTCTTC. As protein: CAWNRRLGGVNEQFF.

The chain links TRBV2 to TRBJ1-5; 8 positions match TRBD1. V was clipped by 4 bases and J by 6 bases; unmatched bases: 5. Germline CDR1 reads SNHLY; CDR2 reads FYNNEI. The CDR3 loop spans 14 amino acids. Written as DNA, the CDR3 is TGTGCCAGCAGTGCGGGCAGGGGGCCTCAGCCCCAGCATTTT. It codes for CASSAGRGPQPQHF.

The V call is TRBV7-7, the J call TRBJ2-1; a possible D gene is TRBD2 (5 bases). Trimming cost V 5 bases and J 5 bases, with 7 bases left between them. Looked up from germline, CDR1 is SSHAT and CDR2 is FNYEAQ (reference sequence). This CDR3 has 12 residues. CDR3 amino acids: CASSAEDNEQFF. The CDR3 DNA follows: TGTGCCAGCAGCGCGGAGGACAATGAGCAGTTCTTC.

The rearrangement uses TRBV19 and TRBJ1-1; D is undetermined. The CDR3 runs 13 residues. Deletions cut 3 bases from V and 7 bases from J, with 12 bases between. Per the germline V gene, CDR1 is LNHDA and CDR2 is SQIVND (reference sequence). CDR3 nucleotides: TGTGCCAGTAGTATGGTAGTATTCGATGAAGCTTTCTTT. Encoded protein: CASSMVVFDEAFF.

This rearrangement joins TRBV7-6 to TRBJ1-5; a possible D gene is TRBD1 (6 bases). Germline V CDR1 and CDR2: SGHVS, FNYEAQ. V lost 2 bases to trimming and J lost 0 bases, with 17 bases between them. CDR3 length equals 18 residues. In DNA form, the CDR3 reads TGTGCCAGCAGCTTATATGCCAGGGGAACGTATAGCAATCAGCCCCAGCATTTT. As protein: CASSLYARGTYSNQPQHF.

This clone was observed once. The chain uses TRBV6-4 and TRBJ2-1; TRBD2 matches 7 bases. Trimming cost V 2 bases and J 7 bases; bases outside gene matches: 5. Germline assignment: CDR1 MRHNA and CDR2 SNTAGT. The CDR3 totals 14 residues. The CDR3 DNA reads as TGTGCCAGCAGTGACGGGGAGGGGAGGAATGAGCAGTTCTTC. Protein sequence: CASSDGEGRNEQFF.

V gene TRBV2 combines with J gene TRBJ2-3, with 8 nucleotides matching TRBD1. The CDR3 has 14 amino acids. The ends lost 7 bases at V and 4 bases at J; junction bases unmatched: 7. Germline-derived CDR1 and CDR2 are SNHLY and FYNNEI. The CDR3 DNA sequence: TGTGCCAGCACCAAAGACAGGGGTGCAGATACGCAGTATTTT. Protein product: CASTKDRGADTQYF.

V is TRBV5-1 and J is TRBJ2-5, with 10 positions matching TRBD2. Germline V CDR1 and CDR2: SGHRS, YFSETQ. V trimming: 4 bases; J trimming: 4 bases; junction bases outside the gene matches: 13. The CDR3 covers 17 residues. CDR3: CASSPPGAGGHVETQYF. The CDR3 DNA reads TGCGCCAGCAGCCCGCCAGGAGCGGGGGGGCACGTAGAGACCCAGTACTTC.

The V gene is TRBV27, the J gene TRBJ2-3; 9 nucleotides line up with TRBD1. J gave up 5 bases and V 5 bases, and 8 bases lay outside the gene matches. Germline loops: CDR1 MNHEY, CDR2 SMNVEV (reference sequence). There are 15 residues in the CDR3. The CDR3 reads CASSPRDRAIDTQYF. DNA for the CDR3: TGTGCCAGCAGTCCTCGGGACAGGGCGATAGATACGCAGTATTTT.

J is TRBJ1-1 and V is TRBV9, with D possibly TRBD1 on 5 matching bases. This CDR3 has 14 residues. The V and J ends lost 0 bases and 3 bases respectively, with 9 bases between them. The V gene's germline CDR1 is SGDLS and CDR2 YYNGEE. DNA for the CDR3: TGTGCCAGCAGCGTAGGCGACAGCCACACTGAAGCTTTCTTT. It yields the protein CASSVGDSHTEAFF.

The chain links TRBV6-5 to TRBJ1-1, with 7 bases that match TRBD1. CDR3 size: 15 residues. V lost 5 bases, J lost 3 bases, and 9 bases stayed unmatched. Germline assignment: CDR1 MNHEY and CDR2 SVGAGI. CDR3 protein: CASSGRQGVDTEAFF. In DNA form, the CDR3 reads TGTGCCAGCAGTGGACGACAGGGTGTAGACACTGAAGCTTTCTTT.

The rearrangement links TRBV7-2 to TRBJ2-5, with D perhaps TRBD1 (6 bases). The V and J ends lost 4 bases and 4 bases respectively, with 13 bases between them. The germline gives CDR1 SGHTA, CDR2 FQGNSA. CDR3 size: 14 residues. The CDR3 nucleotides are TGTGCCAGCAGCTACAGGGAGATTAGAGAGACCCAGTACTTC. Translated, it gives CASSYREIRETQYF.

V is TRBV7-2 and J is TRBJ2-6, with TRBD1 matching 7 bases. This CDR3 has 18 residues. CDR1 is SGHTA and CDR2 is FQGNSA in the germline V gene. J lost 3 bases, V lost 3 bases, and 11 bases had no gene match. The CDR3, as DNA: TGTGCCAGCAGCTTGAGGACAGGTGTAATTGGTGGGGCCAACGTCCTGACTTTC. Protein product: CASSLRTGVIGGANVLTF.

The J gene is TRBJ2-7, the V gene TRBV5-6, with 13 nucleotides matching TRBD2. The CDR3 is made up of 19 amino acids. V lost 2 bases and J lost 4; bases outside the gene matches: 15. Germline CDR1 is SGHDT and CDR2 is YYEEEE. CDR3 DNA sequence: TGTGCCAGCAGCTTCCACTTCCCCGGGACTAGCGGGACTCCTTACGAGCAGTACTTC. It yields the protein CASSFHFPGTSGTPYEQYF.

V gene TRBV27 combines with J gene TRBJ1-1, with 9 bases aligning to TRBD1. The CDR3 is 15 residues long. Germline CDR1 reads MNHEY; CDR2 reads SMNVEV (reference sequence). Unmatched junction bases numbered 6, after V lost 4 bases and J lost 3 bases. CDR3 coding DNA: TGTGCCAGCAGTTCTTGGACAGGGGACTACACTGAAGCTTTCTTT. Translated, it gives CASSSWTGDYTEAFF.

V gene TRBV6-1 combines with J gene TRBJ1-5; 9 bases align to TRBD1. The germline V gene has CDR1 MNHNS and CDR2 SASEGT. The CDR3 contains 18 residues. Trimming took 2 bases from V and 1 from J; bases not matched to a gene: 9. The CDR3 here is CASSERGQGRLSNQPQHF. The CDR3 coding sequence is TGTGCCAGCAGTGAACGGGGACAGGGACGGTTGAGCAATCAGCCCCAGCATTTT.

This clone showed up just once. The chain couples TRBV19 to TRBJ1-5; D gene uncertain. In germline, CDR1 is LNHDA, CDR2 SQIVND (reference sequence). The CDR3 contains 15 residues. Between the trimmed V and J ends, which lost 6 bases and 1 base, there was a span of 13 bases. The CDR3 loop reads CASSSESGSNQPQHF. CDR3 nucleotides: TGTGCCAGTAGCTCGGAATCGGGAAGCAATCAGCCCCAGCATTTT.

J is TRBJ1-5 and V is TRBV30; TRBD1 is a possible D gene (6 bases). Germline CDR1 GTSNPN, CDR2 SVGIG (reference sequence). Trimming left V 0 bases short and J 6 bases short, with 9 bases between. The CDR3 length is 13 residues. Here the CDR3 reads CAWSVQGPQPQHF. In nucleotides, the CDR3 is TGTGCCTGGAGTGTACAGGGACCTCAGCCCCAGCATTTT.

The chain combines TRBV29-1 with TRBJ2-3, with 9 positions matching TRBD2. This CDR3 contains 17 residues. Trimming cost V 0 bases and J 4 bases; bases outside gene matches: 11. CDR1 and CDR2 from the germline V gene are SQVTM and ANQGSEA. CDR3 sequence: CSVEDDLAGVEADTQYF. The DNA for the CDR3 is TGCAGCGTTGAAGATGATTTAGCGGGAGTTGAGGCAGATACGCAGTATTTT.

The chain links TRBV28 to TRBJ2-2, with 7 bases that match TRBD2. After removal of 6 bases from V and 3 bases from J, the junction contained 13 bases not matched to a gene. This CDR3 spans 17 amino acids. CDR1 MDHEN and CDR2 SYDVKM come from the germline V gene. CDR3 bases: TGTGCCAGCAGCGTACCGGGAGGCCCGAATCACACCGGGGAGCTGTTTTTT. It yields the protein CASSVPGGPNHTGELFF.

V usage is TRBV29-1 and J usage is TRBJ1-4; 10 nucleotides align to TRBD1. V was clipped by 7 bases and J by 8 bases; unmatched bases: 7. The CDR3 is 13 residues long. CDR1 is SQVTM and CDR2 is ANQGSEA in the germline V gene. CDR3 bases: TGCAGCGCTGGCGGGACAGGGGAAGAAAAACTGTTTTTT. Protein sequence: CSAGGTGEEKLFF.

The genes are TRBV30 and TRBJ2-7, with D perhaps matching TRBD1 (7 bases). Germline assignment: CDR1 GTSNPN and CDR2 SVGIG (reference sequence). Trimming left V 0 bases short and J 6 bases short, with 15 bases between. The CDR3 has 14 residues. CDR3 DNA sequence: TGTGCCTGGAGTGTACTGGAGGGGGCAGGCGAGCAGTACTTC. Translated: CAWSVLEGAGEQYF.

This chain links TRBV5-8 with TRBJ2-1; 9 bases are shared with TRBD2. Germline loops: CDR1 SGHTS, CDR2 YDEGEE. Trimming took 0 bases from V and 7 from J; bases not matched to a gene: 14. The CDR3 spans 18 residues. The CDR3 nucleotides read TGTGCCAGCAGCTTGGGGAGATCGCCGGGACTAGCTAATAATGAGCAGTTCTTC. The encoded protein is CASSLGRSPGLANNEQFF.

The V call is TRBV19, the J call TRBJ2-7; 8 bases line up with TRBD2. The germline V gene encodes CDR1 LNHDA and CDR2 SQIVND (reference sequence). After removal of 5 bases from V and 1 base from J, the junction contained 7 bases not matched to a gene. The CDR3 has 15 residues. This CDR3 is CASSSTGTRSYEQYF. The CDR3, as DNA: TGTGCCAGTAGTTCCACCGGGACTAGGTCCTACGAGCAGTACTTC.